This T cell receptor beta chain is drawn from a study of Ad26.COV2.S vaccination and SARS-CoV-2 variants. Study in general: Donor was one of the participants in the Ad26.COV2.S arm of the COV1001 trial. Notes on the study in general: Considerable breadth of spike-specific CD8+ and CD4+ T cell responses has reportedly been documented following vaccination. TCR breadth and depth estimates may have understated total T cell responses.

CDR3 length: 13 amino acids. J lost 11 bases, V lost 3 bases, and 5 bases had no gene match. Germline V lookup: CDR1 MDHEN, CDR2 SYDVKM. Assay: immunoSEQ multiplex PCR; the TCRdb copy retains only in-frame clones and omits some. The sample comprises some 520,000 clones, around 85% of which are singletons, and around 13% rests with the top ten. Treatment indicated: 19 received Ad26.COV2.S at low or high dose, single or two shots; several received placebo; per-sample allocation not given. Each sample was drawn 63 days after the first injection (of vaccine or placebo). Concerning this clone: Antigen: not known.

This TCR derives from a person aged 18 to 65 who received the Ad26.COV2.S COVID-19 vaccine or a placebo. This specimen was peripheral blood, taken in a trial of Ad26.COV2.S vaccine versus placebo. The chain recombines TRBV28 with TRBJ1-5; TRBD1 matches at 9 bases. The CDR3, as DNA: TGTGCCAGCAGTTTCGTGACAGGGGGGACCCAGCATTTT. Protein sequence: CASSFVTGGTQHF.